The 4 T cell receptor beta chains below were found in one sample sequenced in a study of blood T cell repertoires in COVID-19. Repertoires were generated with immunoSEQ multiplex PCR, while TCRdb's copy carries only in-frame clones and drops some. The sample carries approximately 82,000 clones, 70% to 90% recorded once. The sample taken for sequencing was peripheral blood. The origin of the receptors is a woman in her 70s with active or convalescent COVID-19.

This chain links TRBV11-2 with TRBJ2-2, with D possibly matching TRBD2 (5 bases). The CDR3 sequence is 13 residues long. Germline V gene data show CDR1 as SGHAT and CDR2 as FQNNGV. Trimming left V 7 bases short and J 7 bases short, with 13 bases between. DNA for the CDR3: TGTGCCAGCACCCCCCCCGGGGACGGGGAGCTGTTTTTT. Its protein product is CASTPPGDGELFF. The variable domain in full, completed from reference TRBV11-2 and TRBJ2-2, reads EAGVAQSPRYKIIEKRQSVAFWCNPISGHATLYWYQQILGQGPKLLIQFQNNGVVDDSQLPKDRFSAERLKGVDSTLKIQPAKLEDSAVYLCASTPPGDGELFFGEGSRLTVL.

This chain connects TRBV6-2 or TRBV6-3 to TRBJ2-5; a weak D match, TRBD2 (5 bases). Germline V gives CDR1 MNHEY, CDR2 SVGEGT. The CDR3 totals 14 residues. V was cut by 5 bases and J by 3 bases, with 13 bases left in between. The CDR3 protein is CASSPAALKETQYF. The CDR3 DNA sequence: TGTGCCAGCAGTCCAGCGGCGCTCAAAGAGACCCAGTACTTC.

The V and J genes are TRBV6-6 and TRBJ1-2; perhaps TRBD1 as D (5 bases). Germline V gives CDR1 MNHNY, CDR2 SVGAGI (reference sequence). The V end lost 4 bases, the J end lost 1 base, and 10 bases lay between the germline ends. This CDR3 region has 14 residues. CDR3 protein: CASSSETDNYGYTF. The DNA of the CDR3 is TGTGCCAGCAGTTCCGAGACAGATAACTATGGCTACACCTTC.

The V and J genes are TRBV11-2 and TRBJ2-1; 11 bases match TRBD2. The CDR3 spans 15 residues. V lost 6 bases to trimming and J lost 7 bases; unmatched junction nucleotides: 8. Germline CDR1 is SGHAT and CDR2 is FQNNGV. The chain's CDR3 is CASRRLAGGPNEQFF. CDR3 in DNA: TGTGCCAGCAGGAGATTAGCGGGGGGGCCTAATGAGCAGTTCTTC.